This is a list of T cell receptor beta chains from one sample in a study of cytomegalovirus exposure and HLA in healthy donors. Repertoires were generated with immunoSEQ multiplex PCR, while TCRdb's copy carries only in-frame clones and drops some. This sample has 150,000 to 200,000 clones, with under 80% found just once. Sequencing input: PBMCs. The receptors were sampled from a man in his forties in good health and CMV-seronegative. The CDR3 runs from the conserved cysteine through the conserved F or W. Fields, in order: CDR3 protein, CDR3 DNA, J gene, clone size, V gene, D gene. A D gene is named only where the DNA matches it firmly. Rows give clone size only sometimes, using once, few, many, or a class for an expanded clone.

CDR3aa: CASSLVRDAEKLFF
CDR3nt: TGTGCCAGCAGCTTAGTGAGGGATGCAGAAAAACTGTTTTTT
j_gene: TRBJ1-4
abundance: few
v_gene: TRBV7-2
d_gene: .

CDR3aa: CASSLGGGGTGELFF
CDR3nt: TGTGCCAGCAGCTTGGGGGGCGGGGGCACCGGGGAGCTGTTTTTT
j_gene: TRBJ2-2
abundance: .
v_gene: TRBV5-4
d_gene: TRBD2

CDR3aa: CASSLRSSGYNEQFF
CDR3nt: TGTGCCAGCAGCTTAAGGTCTAGCGGCTACAATGAGCAGTTCTTC
j_gene: TRBJ2-1
abundance: once
v_gene: TRBV7-9
d_gene: TRBD2

CDR3aa: CASSSGSFEGYTF
CDR3nt: TGTGCCAGCAGCTCTGGGAGTTTTGAGGGCTACACCTTC
j_gene: TRBJ1-2
abundance: .
v_gene: TRBV5-6
d_gene: .

CDR3aa: CASSYSLIGQPQHF
CDR3nt: TGTGCCAGCAGTTACTCCTTGATCGGGCAGCCCCAGCATTTT
j_gene: TRBJ1-5
abundance: few
v_gene: TRBV28
d_gene: .

CDR3aa: CASSLRGGGDQPQHF
CDR3nt: TGCGCCAGCAGCTTGCGGGGGGGTGGTGATCAGCCCCAGCATTTT
j_gene: TRBJ1-5
abundance: .
v_gene: TRBV5-1
d_gene: .

CDR3aa: CSVVWTLLDTQYF
CDR3nt: TGCAGCGTTGTGTGGACTCTTTTAGATACGCAGTATTTT
j_gene: TRBJ2-3
abundance: few
v_gene: TRBV29-1
d_gene: .

CDR3aa: CASSKRGGPYNEQFF
CDR3nt: TGTGCCAGCAGTAAACGGGGGGGGCCCTACAATGAGCAGTTCTTC
j_gene: TRBJ2-1
abundance: .
v_gene: TRBV6-1
d_gene: TRBD2

CDR3aa: CAISEINGGNTGELFF
CDR3nt: TGTGCCATCAGTGAAATCAACGGGGGGAACACCGGGGAGCTGTTTTTT
j_gene: TRBJ2-2
abundance: .
v_gene: TRBV10-3
d_gene: .

CDR3aa: CASSFRIGPGGLNTEAFF
CDR3nt: TGTGCCAGCAGCTTTAGAATCGGGCCCGGGGGACTGAACACTGAAGCTTTCTTT
j_gene: TRBJ1-1
abundance: .
v_gene: TRBV7-2
d_gene: .

CDR3aa: CASSYPRTGGNYGYTF
CDR3nt: TGTGCCAGCAGTTACCCCCGGACAGGGGGGAACTATGGCTACACCTTC
j_gene: TRBJ1-2
abundance: .
v_gene: TRBV6-5
d_gene: TRBD1

CDR3aa: CATRIDRANYGYTF
CDR3nt: TGTGCCACCAGGATAGACAGGGCTAACTATGGCTACACCTTC
j_gene: TRBJ1-2
abundance: .
v_gene: TRBV15
d_gene: TRBD1

CDR3aa: CASSQDWFTGRNTEAFF
CDR3nt: TGCGCCAGCAGCCAAGATTGGTTCACGGGGAGGAACACTGAAGCTTTCTTT
j_gene: TRBJ1-1
abundance: few
v_gene: TRBV4-3
d_gene: .

CDR3aa: CASSVGGVTNTEAFF
CDR3nt: TGTGCCAGCAGCGTCGGAGGGGTGACGAACACTGAAGCTTTCTTT
j_gene: TRBJ1-1
abundance: .
v_gene: TRBV9
d_gene: .

CDR3aa: CASSRQSTDTQYF
CDR3nt: TGCGCCAGCAGCCGACAGAGCACAGATACGCAGTATTTT
j_gene: TRBJ2-3
abundance: few
v_gene: TRBV5-1
d_gene: .

CDR3aa: CAIGDPGGPLTGELFF
CDR3nt: TGTGCCATCGGGGATCCGGGGGGGCCTCTGACCGGGGAGCTGTTTTTT
j_gene: TRBJ2-2
abundance: .
v_gene: TRBV10-3
d_gene: TRBD2

CDR3aa: CASSLGLLYNEQFF
CDR3nt: TGTGCCAGCAGCTTAGGACTACTTTACAATGAGCAGTTCTTC
j_gene: TRBJ2-1
abundance: .
v_gene: TRBV11-2
d_gene: .

CDR3aa: CASSRYGTGGGPYEQYF
CDR3nt: TGTGCCAGCAGCCGATACGGGACAGGGGGCGGCCCCTACGAGCAGTACTTC
j_gene: TRBJ2-7
abundance: .
v_gene: TRBV5-8
d_gene: TRBD1

CDR3aa: CASSLTGENYEQYF
CDR3nt: TGTGCCAGCAGCTTAACGGGAGAGAACTACGAGCAGTACTTC
j_gene: TRBJ2-7
abundance: .
v_gene: TRBV11-1
d_gene: .

CDR3aa: CASSHLADSYEQYF
CDR3nt: TGCGCCAGCAGCCATCTAGCGGATTCCTACGAGCAGTACTTC
j_gene: TRBJ2-7
abundance: .
v_gene: TRBV4-3
d_gene: TRBD2

CDR3aa: CASSSILTSFREQFF
CDR3nt: TGTGCCAGCAGCTCTATATTGACTAGTTTCAGAGAGCAGTTCTTC
j_gene: TRBJ2-1
abundance: .
v_gene: TRBV9
d_gene: .

CDR3aa: CSAISRAEQYF
CDR3nt: TGCAGCGCCATTTCCAGGGCCGAGCAGTACTTC
j_gene: TRBJ2-7
abundance: .
v_gene: TRBV29-1
d_gene: .

CDR3aa: CASSLALGWDSDTQYF
CDR3nt: TGTGCCAGCAGCTTAGCTCTCGGTTGGGACTCAGATACGCAGTATTTT
j_gene: TRBJ2-3
abundance: .
v_gene: TRBV11-2
d_gene: .